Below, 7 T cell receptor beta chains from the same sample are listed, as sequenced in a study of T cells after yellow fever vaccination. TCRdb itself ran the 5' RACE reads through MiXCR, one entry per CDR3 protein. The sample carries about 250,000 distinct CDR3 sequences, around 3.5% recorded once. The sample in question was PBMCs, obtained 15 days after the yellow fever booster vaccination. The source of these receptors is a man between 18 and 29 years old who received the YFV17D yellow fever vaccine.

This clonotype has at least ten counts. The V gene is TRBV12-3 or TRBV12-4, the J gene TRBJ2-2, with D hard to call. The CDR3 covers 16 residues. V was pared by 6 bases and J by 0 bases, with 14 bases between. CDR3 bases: TGTGCCAGCAGGCCAGACTGGAACTCGAACACCGGGGAGCTGTTTTTT. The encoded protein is CASRPDWNSNTGELFF.

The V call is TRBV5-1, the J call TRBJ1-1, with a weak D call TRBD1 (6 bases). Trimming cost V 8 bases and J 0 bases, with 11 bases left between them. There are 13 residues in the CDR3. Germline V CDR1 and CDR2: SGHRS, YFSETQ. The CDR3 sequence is CASIGQMNTEAFF. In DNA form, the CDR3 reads TGCGCCAGTATCGGACAGATGAACACTGAAGCTTTCTTT.

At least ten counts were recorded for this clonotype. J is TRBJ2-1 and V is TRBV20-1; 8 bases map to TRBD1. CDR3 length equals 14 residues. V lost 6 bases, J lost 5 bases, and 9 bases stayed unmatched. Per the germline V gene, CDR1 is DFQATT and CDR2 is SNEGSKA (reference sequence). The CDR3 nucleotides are TGCAGTGCGAGCGACAGGGGAAACAACAATGAGCAGTTCTTC. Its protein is CSASDRGNNNEQFF.

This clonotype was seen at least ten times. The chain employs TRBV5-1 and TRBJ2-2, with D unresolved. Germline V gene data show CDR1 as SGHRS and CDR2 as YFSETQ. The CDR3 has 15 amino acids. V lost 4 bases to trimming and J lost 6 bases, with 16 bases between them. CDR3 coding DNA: TGCGCCAGCAGCCCGTTTACAGACGGCGCCGGGGAGCTGTTTTTT. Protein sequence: CASSPFTDGAGELFF.

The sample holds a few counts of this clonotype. Here the CDR3 DNA reads TGTGCCAGCAGTGAACCGGGACTCCCCCCTCGAGATACGCAGTATTTT. It translates to CASSEPGLPPRDTQYF. The chain has TRBV25-1 and TRBJ2-3; the D gene is possibly TRBD2 (6 bases). Trimming removed 2 bases from V and 5 bases from J, with 17 bases in between. Per the germline V gene, CDR1 is MGHDK and CDR2 is SYGVNS. The CDR3 contains 16 residues.

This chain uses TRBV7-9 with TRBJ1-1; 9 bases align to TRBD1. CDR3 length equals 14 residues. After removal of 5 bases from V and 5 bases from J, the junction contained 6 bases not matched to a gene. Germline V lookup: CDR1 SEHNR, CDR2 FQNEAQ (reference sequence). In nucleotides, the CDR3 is TGTGCCAGCAGCACAGGGGGCTTGGAAACTGAAGCTTTCTTT. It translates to CASSTGGLETEAFF.

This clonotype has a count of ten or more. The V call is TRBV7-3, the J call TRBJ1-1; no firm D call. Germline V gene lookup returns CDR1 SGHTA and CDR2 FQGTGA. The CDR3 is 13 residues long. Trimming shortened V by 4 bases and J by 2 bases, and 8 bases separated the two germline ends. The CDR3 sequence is CASSSSVNTEAFF. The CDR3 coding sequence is TGTGCCAGCAGCTCCTCGGTAAACACTGAAGCTTTCTTT.